Below, one TCR beta chain is given with its context. The antigen remains unidentified. This entry is derived from a study of cytomegalovirus exposure and HLA in healthy donors. Study details: Findings of an earlier analysis included roughly 110 million unique TCR beta sequences from around 180 million T cells. Points from the study as a whole: Sequencing depth across donors, presence/absence analyses assumed, was roughly uniform.

The study ran its PCR with 60 Vbeta and 13 Jbeta primers. Method: immunoSEQ multiplex PCR; TCRdb's copy keeps in-frame clones and lacks some. The sample consists of some 130,000 clones, roughly three quarters of them appearing once. This CDR3 is built from 14 residues. With V trimmed by 5 bases and J by 6 bases, 8 bases remained unmatched. The germline V gene encodes CDR1 SGHVS and CDR2 FNYEAQ. The chain recombines TRBV7-6 with TRBJ1-2; 8 nucleotides match TRBD1. The sequenced sample consisted of PBMCs. This TCR was recovered from a man aged 40-55 years in good health and CMV-seronegative. The CDR3 DNA reads TGTGCCAGCAGCGCGGGACAGGAGTACGATGGCTACACCTTC. Its protein is CASSAGQEYDGYTF.